These T cell receptor beta chains were read from a single sample in a study of blood T cell repertoires in COVID-19. The data were produced by immunoSEQ multiplex PCR, yet TCRdb's version contains in-frame clones alone and is incomplete. The sample consists of 380,000 or so clones, around nine tenths of them appearing once. Sequenced material: PBMCs or T cells enriched from blood (not recorded which). The origin of the receptors is a woman aged 25 to 45 with acute COVID-19. CDR3s include the opening cysteine and the closing phenylalanine or tryptophan. The D gene is left open where the match is weak. Not every row has a clone size; where given, it reads once, few, many or a size class.

d_call: TRBD2
clone_size: .
j_call: TRBJ2-1
v_call: TRBV5-1
cdr3_aa: CASSWSGDQAYNEQFF
cdr3_nt: TGCGCCAGCAGTTGGAGCGGGGACCAAGCCTACAATGAGCAGTTCTTC

d_call: .
clone_size: once
j_call: TRBJ1-1
v_call: TRBV19
cdr3_aa: CASSIVGGTEAFF
cdr3_nt: TGTGCCAGTAGTATAGTAGGGGGCACTGAAGCTTTCTTT

d_call: .
clone_size: .
j_call: TRBJ1-5
v_call: TRBV24-1
cdr3_aa: CATSDGTINQPQHF
cdr3_nt: TGTGCCACCAGTGACGGGACAATCAATCAGCCCCAGCATTTT

d_call: TRBD2
clone_size: .
j_call: TRBJ2-1
v_call: TRBV6-2/TRBV6-3
cdr3_aa: CASSLAGFDNEQFF
cdr3_nt: TGTGCCAGCAGTCTAGCGGGGTTCGACAATGAGCAGTTCTTC

d_call: TRBD1
clone_size: .
j_call: TRBJ2-7
v_call: TRBV6-5
cdr3_aa: CASSLQGRSYEQYF
cdr3_nt: TGTGCCAGCAGTTTACAGGGGCGATCCTACGAGCAGTACTTC

d_call: .
clone_size: few
j_call: TRBJ1-1
v_call: TRBV9
cdr3_aa: CASSPSGGSGTEAFF
cdr3_nt: TGTGCCAGCAGCCCTAGCGGGGGGTCGGGAACTGAAGCTTTCTTT

d_call: TRBD2
clone_size: .
j_call: TRBJ2-1
v_call: TRBV3-1/TRBV3-2
cdr3_aa: CASSHLSGEQFF
cdr3_nt: TGTGCCAGCAGCCATCTTAGCGGGGAGCAGTTCTTC

d_call: .
clone_size: .
j_call: TRBJ1-5
v_call: TRBV30
cdr3_aa: CACSTGAGNQPQHF
cdr3_nt: TGTGCCTGTTCGACAGGAGCCGGCAATCAGCCCCAGCATTTT

d_call: .
clone_size: .
j_call: TRBJ1-1
v_call: TRBV12-5
cdr3_aa: CASGLVPSGGLYTEAFF
cdr3_nt: TGTGCTAGTGGTTTGGTACCGTCGGGAGGGCTATACACTGAAGCTTTCTTT

d_call: .
clone_size: once
j_call: TRBJ1-1
v_call: TRBV18
cdr3_aa: CASSAYLGQNTEAFF
cdr3_nt: TGTGCCAGCTCAGCTTACCTTGGACAGAACACTGAAGCTTTCTTT